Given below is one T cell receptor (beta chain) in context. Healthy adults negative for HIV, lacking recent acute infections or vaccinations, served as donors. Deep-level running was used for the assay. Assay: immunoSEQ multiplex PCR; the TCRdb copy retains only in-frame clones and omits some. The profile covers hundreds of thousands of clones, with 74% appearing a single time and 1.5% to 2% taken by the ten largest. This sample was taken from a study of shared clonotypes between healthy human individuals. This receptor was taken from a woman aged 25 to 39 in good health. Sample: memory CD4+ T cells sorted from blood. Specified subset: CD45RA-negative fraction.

In DNA form, the CDR3 reads TGTGCCAGCAGCCCCGGCGGGGGACAGGGATTAAACTATGGCTACACCTTC. This codes for CASSPGGGQGLNYGYTF. The chain joins TRBV9 to TRBJ1-2; 9 nucleotides match TRBD1. The CDR3 runs 17 residues. CDR1 SGDLS and CDR2 YYNGEE come from the germline V gene. With 4 bases clipped from V and 2 bases from J, the junction kept 12 bases outside the gene matches.